This TCR beta chain was identified during a study of PD-1 blockade in classical Hodgkin lymphoma. Whole-study findings and limits: Partial responders and progressors had significantly lower baseline TCR diversity. Some patients began nivolumab under 1 year after ASCT. These patients were excluded from later analyses.

The method was immunoSEQ multiplex PCR; TCRdb's version includes in-frame clones alone and lacks a portion of them. The sample shows under 100,000 clones, around 90% of them seen only once. Of note for this clone: Its antigen remains unidentified.

Each and every patient relapsed after autologous stem cell transplantation, and patients got differing brentuximab vedotin exposure. Best responses were complete response, partial response or progressive disease. The germline V gene encodes CDR1 MNHNS and CDR2 SASEGT. V was trimmed by 5 bases and J by 2 bases, leaving 9 bases between them. The CDR3 extends over 13 amino acids. Sequenced here: peripheral blood mononuclear cells (PBMCs), sampled before the second cycle of nivolumab. The rearrangement uses TRBV6-1 and TRBJ1-1, with D maybe TRBD1 (5 bases). The TCR was taken from a human donor with classical Hodgkin lymphoma. CDR3 in DNA: TGTGCCAGCAGTTGGGACGGTAACACTGAAGCTTTCTTT. Amino acid sequence: CASSWDGNTEAFF.